Listed here are 32 T cell receptor beta chains from one sample, sequenced in a study of shared clonotypes between healthy human individuals. Only in-frame clones appear in the TCRdb table, and some are missing; sequencing was by immunoSEQ multiplex PCR. The sample includes about 1.1 million clones, approximately 78% of them seen just once. Sequencing used memory CD4+ T cells from PBMCs. Subset described: CD45RA-negative fraction. Receptors were obtained from a man aged 18 to 30 in good health. Some clones in this sample may be carry-over from other donors' samples.

The chain recombines TRBV5-4 with TRBJ2-7; the D call may be TRBD1 or TRBD2 (5 bases each). V lost 4 bases and J lost 6, with 11 bases in between. This CDR3 has 12 residues. Germline CDR1 reads SGHNT; CDR2 reads YYREEE (reference sequence). CDR3 nucleotide sequence: TGTGCCAGCAGCCGGGACCGGGGCGAGCAGTACTTC. Translation gives CASSRDRGEQYF. The full variable domain, rest sourced from reference TRBV5-4 and TRBJ2-7, is ETGVTQSPTHLIKTRGQQVTLRCSSQSGHNTVSWYQQALGQGPQFIFQYYREEENGRGNFPPRFSGLQFPNYSSELNVNALELDDSALYLCASSRDRGEQYFGPGTRLTVT.

This clone appeared many times. The CDR3 region has the DNA TGTGCCAGCAGCCGACAGGCGACTAATGAAAAACTGTTTTTT. This translates into CASSRQATNEKLFF. V gene TRBV2 combines with J gene TRBJ1-4, with D possibly matching TRBD1 (6 bases). Per germline, CDR1 SNHLY and CDR2 FYNNEI. The CDR3 consists of 14 residues. Trimming removed 6 bases from V and 2 bases from J, with 10 bases in between.

This rearrangement joins TRBV11-1 to TRBJ2-2, with 7 bases that match TRBD1. CDR1 is SGHAT and CDR2 is FQDESV in the germline V gene (reference sequence). CDR3 length equals 15 residues. V gave up 5 bases and J gave up 7 bases; unmatched junction bases: 10. The CDR3 nucleotides are TGTGCCAGCAGCCCCACAGGGGAGCGGATCGGGGAGCTGTTTTTT. It is translated as CASSPTGERIGELFF.

Concerning this clone itself: The sample holds other DNA sequences that translate to the same CDR3. V usage is TRBV2 and J usage is TRBJ2-7; D perhaps matches TRBD1 (5 bases). This CDR3 contains 13 residues. The germline V gene has CDR1 SNHLY and CDR2 FYNNEI. The V and J ends lost 4 bases and 3 bases respectively, with 10 bases between them. The CDR3 nucleotides are TGTGCCAGCAGTGTAGGCAGGGACTACGAGCAGTACTTC. This sequence encodes CASSVGRDYEQYF.

The chain recombines TRBV19 with TRBJ2-7; D remains ambiguous. The CDR3 is 15 amino acids. Germline V gene data show CDR1 as LNHDA and CDR2 as SQIVND (reference sequence). The V gene lost 5 bases and the J gene lost 2 bases, with 16 bases spanning the gap. Written as DNA, the CDR3 is TGTGCCAGTAGTGACTCGAGAGGCTTCACCTACGAGCAGTACTTC. It is translated as CASSDSRGFTYEQYF.

On this clone: Other DNA sequences from this sample encode an identical CDR3 as well. V is TRBV18 and J is TRBJ1-3; 9 bases are shared with TRBD1. CDR1 KGHSH and CDR2 LQKENI come from the germline V gene. The trim removed 4 bases at V and 2 bases at J, leaving 3 bases unmatched. The CDR3 contains 15 residues. The CDR3 loop reads CASSRGTGPGNTIYF. The CDR3 DNA follows: TGTGCCAGCTCACGAGGGACAGGGCCTGGAAACACCATATATTTT.

The rearrangement links TRBV2 to TRBJ1-5, with unresolved D. The ends were cut back, 3 bases at V and 6 bases at J, with 12 bases in the middle. The CDR3 totals 14 residues. CDR1 SNHLY and CDR2 FYNNEI come from the germline V gene. The CDR3, as DNA: TGTGCCAGCAGTGACGACCTACAAGGTCAGCCCCAGCATTTT. Its protein is CASSDDLQGQPQHF.

The gene calls are TRBV19 and TRBJ2-2; D uncertain. CDR1 and CDR2 (germline): LNHDA, SQIVND (reference sequence). The V end was cut by 1 base, the J end by 0 bases, with 12 bases between. This CDR3 has 17 amino acids. The DNA of the CDR3 is TGTGCCAGTAGTATAGGGACCAGTGGGGCGAACACCGGGGAGCTGTTTTTT. Its translation: CASSIGTSGANTGELFF.

The CDR3 DNA follows: TGTGCCAGCAGCTTAGCCGAGGTTTCTAGCACAGATACGCAGTATTTT. Translating gives CASSLAEVSSTDTQYF. This rearrangement joins TRBV7-2 to TRBJ2-3; D is ambiguous. From germline, CDR1 is SGHTA and CDR2 FQGNSA. Trimming cost V 0 bases and J 0 bases, with 10 bases left between them. The CDR3 runs to 16 residues.

The V call is TRBV7-9, the J call TRBJ2-7, with 8 bases lining up with TRBD2. J was trimmed by 3 bases and V by 8 bases; bases with no gene match: 12. Per the germline V gene, CDR1 is SEHNR and CDR2 is FQNEAQ (reference sequence). There are 15 residues in the CDR3. The CDR3 sequence is CASQIAGQGFYEQYF. The DNA for the CDR3 is TGTGCCAGCCAAATAGCGGGGCAGGGATTCTACGAGCAGTACTTC.

V gene TRBV30 combines with J gene TRBJ2-7; the D gene is possibly TRBD2 (6 bases). Germline V CDR1 and CDR2: GTSNPN, SVGIG (reference sequence). The CDR3 contains 13 residues. V was cut by 2 bases and J by 1 base, with 9 bases left in between. The DNA for the CDR3 is TGTGCCTGGAGTCGAAGCGGGTCCTACGAGCAGTACTTC. Translation: CAWSRSGSYEQYF. Full variable domain (outside the CDR3, taken from reference TRBV30 and TRBJ2-7): SQTIHQWPATLVQPVGSPLSLECTVEGTSNPNLYWYRQAAGRGLQLLFYSVGIGQISSEVPQNLSASRPQDRQFILSSKKLLLSDSGFYLCAWSRSGSYEQYFGPGTRLTVT.

This clone was seen more than once but under ten times. The chain is built from TRBV5-1 and TRBJ1-2; D not certain. V lost 3 bases, J lost 0 bases, and 3 bases lay in between. The CDR3 sequence is 12 residues long. Germline CDR1 and CDR2: SGHRS and YFSETQ. The CDR3 here is CASSSSNYGYTF. In DNA, the CDR3 is TGCGCCAGCAGCTCCTCTAACTATGGCTACACCTTC.

This sequence joins TRBV30 and TRBJ2-7; 8 bases agree with TRBD1. CDR3 length: 13 amino acids. J lost 5 bases, V lost 4 bases, and 7 bases had no gene match. Looked up from germline, CDR1 is GTSNPN and CDR2 is SVGIG (reference sequence). CDR3 nucleotide sequence: TGTGCCTGGAAGGTGCCAGGGGGCGACGAGCAGTACTTC. This sequence encodes CAWKVPGGDEQYF.

The V and J genes are TRBV6-5 and TRBJ2-5; 8 positions match TRBD2. CDR1 and CDR2 (germline): MNHEY, SVGAGI. The length of the CDR3 is 14 residues. V lost 6 bases, J lost 1 base, and 4 bases stayed unmatched. Here the CDR3 DNA reads TGTGCCAGCAGGCGACTAGCGACCCAAGAGACCCAGTACTTC. Translating it yields CASRRLATQETQYF.

This clone was detected a few times. This chain joins TRBV5-1 and TRBJ2-7; the D gene is possibly TRBD1 (5 bases). The length of the CDR3 is 14 residues. Trimming removed 1 base at V and 6 bases at J, with 14 bases between. The germline V gene has CDR1 SGHRS and CDR2 YFSETQ. CDR3 loop: CASSLNSGAGEQYF. The CDR3 coding sequence is TGCGCCAGCAGCTTGAACAGTGGGGCCGGCGAGCAGTACTTC.

About this clone itself: Additional DNA sequences in this sample encode the identical CDR3. The J gene is TRBJ1-2, the V gene TRBV29-1; D is unresolved. V lost 7 bases to trimming and J lost 6 bases, with 6 bases between them. The CDR3 consists of 9 residues. The germline gives CDR1 SQVTM, CDR2 ANQGSEA. The CDR3 nucleotides read TGCAGCGCCACGGATGGCTACACCTTC. It encodes CSATDGYTF.

Worth noting for this clone: The same CDR3 arises from other DNA sequences in this sample as well. The chain joins TRBV7-2 to TRBJ1-2; 10 positions match TRBD1. J was trimmed by 8 bases and V by 5 bases; bases with no gene match: 5. This CDR3 contains 13 residues. CDR1 is SGHTA and CDR2 is FQGNSA in the germline V gene. This CDR3 reads CASSPGQGRGYTF. The CDR3 DNA sequence: TGTGCCAGCAGCCCGGGACAGGGGCGAGGCTACACCTTC.

The chain employs TRBV19 and TRBJ1-3; D remains unclear. Germline V gene data show CDR1 as LNHDA and CDR2 as SQIVND (reference sequence). V was shortened by 5 bases and J by 0 bases, with 14 bases between the two germline ends. This CDR3 contains 16 residues. The CDR3 here is CASSLGRAYSGNTIYF. The CDR3 DNA is TGTGCCAGTAGTCTCGGACGGGCTTACTCTGGAAACACCATATATTTT.

The rearrangement uses TRBV27 and TRBJ2-3; D possibly corresponds to TRBD2 (5 bases). The CDR3 has 15 residues. Trimming left V 2 bases short and J 6 bases short, with 15 bases between. Germline CDR1 reads MNHEY; CDR2 reads SMNVEV (reference sequence). CDR3 DNA sequence: TGTGCCAGCAGTTTAGGTGGGAGAACGTGGGATACGCAGTATTTT. Its translation is CASSLGGRTWDTQYF.

The chain links TRBV29-1 to TRBJ2-1, with D perhaps TRBD1 or TRBD2 (5 bases each). Germline values: CDR1 SQVTM, CDR2 ANQGSEA. The CDR3 is 14 residues long. V was pared by 5 bases and J by 5 bases, with 16 bases between. DNA of the CDR3: TGCAGCGTTAAATCCCGGGGCGGGCACAATGAGCAGTTCTTC. Protein product: CSVKSRGGHNEQFF.

The chain combines TRBV30 with TRBJ2-3, with D unresolved. The CDR3 spans 14 residues. From germline, CDR1 is GTSNPN and CDR2 SVGIG (reference sequence). The ends were cut back, 0 bases at V and 0 bases at J, with 7 bases in the middle. CDR3 region: CAWSVGLSTDTQYF. In DNA form, the CDR3 reads TGTGCCTGGAGTGTAGGGCTTAGCACAGATACGCAGTATTTT.

This clone appeared a few times. The rearrangement links TRBV4-1 to TRBJ2-3, with TRBD2 matching over 12 bases. J was trimmed by 5 bases and V by 3 bases; bases with no gene match: 6. The CDR3 length is 16 residues. Germline lookup yields CDR1 MGHRA and CDR2 YSYEKL. The DNA for the CDR3 is TGCGCCAGCAGCCACGCGATGACTAGCGGGAGAGATACGCAGTATTTT. As protein: CASSHAMTSGRDTQYF.

J is TRBJ2-5 and V is TRBV18; tentatively, D is TRBD2 (6 bases). Per germline, CDR1 KGHSH and CDR2 LQKENI. V dropped 4 bases and J dropped 5 bases, with 23 bases sitting between them. This CDR3 spans 17 amino acids. The CDR3 loop reads CASSRSGLASVRETQYF. DNA for the CDR3: TGTGCCAGCTCACGCTCGGGGCTAGCGTCAGTGAGGGAGACCCAGTACTTC.

The chain combines TRBV18 with TRBJ2-1; TRBD2 agrees at 16 bases. J lost 10 bases, V lost 2 bases, and 11 bases had no gene match. The CDR3 has 18 amino acids. Germline CDR1 is KGHSH and CDR2 is LQKENI. CDR3 nucleotides: TGTGCCAGCTCACCATACACCGGGACTAGCGGGAGGGCCGTAGAGCAGTTCTTC. This encodes CASSPYTGTSGRAVEQFF.

This clone has only a few counts. The rearrangement uses TRBV7-9 and TRBJ2-3, with 11 bases identical to TRBD2. Germline CDR1 reads SEHNR; CDR2 reads FQNEAQ (reference sequence). V dropped 0 bases and J dropped 9; count of bases not matched to a gene: 5. The CDR3 length is 15 residues. CDR3: CASSLAGTSGATQYF. The CDR3 DNA reads as TGTGCCAGCAGCTTAGCGGGGACTAGCGGAGCCACGCAGTATTTT.

The chain joins TRBV29-1 to TRBJ2-3, with unresolved D. This CDR3 contains 14 residues. Germline-derived CDR1 and CDR2 are SQVTM and ANQGSEA. Trimming took off 1 base at V and 6 bases at J, with 14 bases between the two ends. DNA of the CDR3: TGCAGCGTTGAAGGGGGTGGTAGCCGGGATACGCAGTATTTT. This gives the protein CSVEGGGSRDTQYF.

The chain has TRBV7-9 and TRBJ2-1; D may be TRBD1 (5 bases). V was cut by 5 bases and J by 10 bases, with 9 bases left in between. This CDR3 is 11 amino acids long. Germline V gene data show CDR1 as SEHNR and CDR2 as FQNEAQ (reference sequence). CDR3 sequence reads: CASSTRAEQFF. The CDR3, as DNA: TGTGCCAGCAGCACCAGGGCCGAGCAGTTCTTC.

The V gene is TRBV7-2, the J gene TRBJ2-1; D may correspond to TRBD1 or TRBD2 (5 bases each). The germline gives CDR1 SGHTA, CDR2 FQGNSA. The CDR3 is made up of 16 amino acids. Trimming removed 4 bases at V and 6 bases at J, with 19 bases between. The CDR3 DNA reads TGTGCCAGCAGCTATAGGGTGGGACGCACGCCCAATGAGCAGTTCTTC. This translates into CASSYRVGRTPNEQFF. Full variable domain (missing parts from reference TRBV7-2 and TRBJ2-1): GAGVSQSPSNKVTEKGKDVELRCDPISGHTALYWYRQSLGQGLEFLIYFQGNSAPDKSGLPSDRFSAERTGGSVSTLTIQRTQQEDSAVYLCASSYRVGRTPNEQFFGPGTRLTVL.

This clone occurred a few times. The V gene is TRBV10-3, the J gene TRBJ2-1; 12 nucleotides match TRBD2. The CDR3 is 17 amino acids. The germline CDR1 and CDR2 sequences are ENHRY and SYGVKD. Germline trimming cut 6 bases from V and 8 bases from J; bases unmatched to any gene: 14. The CDR3: CAIRRVLAGGPMDEQFF. DNA for the CDR3: TGTGCCATCAGACGCGTTCTAGCGGGAGGGCCTATGGATGAGCAGTTCTTC.

V usage is TRBV6-1 and J usage is TRBJ2-6; D remains ambiguous. Looked up from germline, CDR1 is MNHNS and CDR2 is SASEGT. Trimming cost V 6 bases and J 5 bases, with 8 bases left between them. The CDR3 contains 13 residues. The CDR3 DNA is TGTGCCAGCAGGGCGGCACGGGCCAACGTCCTGACTTTC. It is translated as CASRAARANVLTF.

This clone was observed many times. V gene TRBV9 combines with J gene TRBJ2-4, with TRBD2 identical over 8 bases. The CDR3 extends over 16 amino acids. Trimming at V came to 0 bases and at J to 8 bases, leaving 10 bases not matched to a gene. The germline V gene encodes CDR1 SGDLS and CDR2 YYNGEE. CDR3 amino acids: CASSVGPTSGTDIQYF. The CDR3 region has the DNA TGTGCCAGCAGCGTAGGGCCCACTAGCGGCACAGACATTCAGTACTTC.

The gene calls are TRBV29-1 and TRBJ1-1; D ambiguous. From germline, CDR1 is SQVTM and CDR2 ANQGSEA. CDR3 size: 14 residues. The ends were cut back, 5 bases at V and 5 bases at J, with 18 bases in the middle. Here the CDR3 DNA reads TGCAGCGTTTCCTCGTCCCAGTTCGGTACTGAAGCTTTCTTT. This sequence encodes CSVSSSQFGTEAFF.